Listed below are T cell receptor beta chains from one sample, sequenced in a study of T cell responses to AZD1222 COVID-19 vaccine. TCRdb's table, derived via immunoSEQ multiplex PCR, lists solely in-frame clones and lacks some. The data contain about 110,000 clones, around nine tenths of them singletons. The sample in question was peripheral blood, obtained on day 0 of MenACWY control vaccination. These receptors all stem from an adult in good health. CDR3s include the opening cysteine and the closing phenylalanine or tryptophan. Fields, in order: V gene, D gene, clone size, J gene, CDR3 DNA, CDR3 protein. The D gene is left open where the match is weak. Clone size appears in some rows only: once, few, many, or a class for an expanded clone.

TRBV15	-	-	TRBJ1-6	TGTGCCACCAGCAGAGAAATAGCGATTACGGCAAATTCACCCCTCCACTTT	CATSREIAITANSPLHF
TRBV25-1	TRBD1	-	TRBJ1-6	TGTGCCAGCAGCGGACAGGGGAATTCACCCCTCCACTTT	CASSGQGNSPLHF
TRBV7-9	-	-	TRBJ2-5	TGTGCCAGCAGCTTAGGTCCGGGCCAAGAGACCCAGTACTTC	CASSLGPGQETQYF
TRBV4-2	-	-	TRBJ2-1	TGTGCCAGCAGCCAAGTCTCGGACTCCTACAATGAGCAGTTCTTC	CASSQVSDSYNEQFF
TRBV21-1	-	-	TRBJ2-1	TGTGCCAGCAGCACTAGGGACAGCCCGGTCTTCAATGAGCAGTTCTTC	CASSTRDSPVFNEQFF
TRBV5-1	-	-	TRBJ2-1	TGCGCCAGCAGCTCCGCTGGTGCGGGGCTCAATATAGATGAGCAGTTCTTC	CASSSAGAGLNIDEQFF
TRBV5-1	-	-	TRBJ1-2	TGCGCCAGCAGCTTGTCTTTGGGCGGTGGGGGCTACTATGGCTACACCTTC	CASSLSLGGGGYYGYTF
TRBV10-3	-	-	TRBJ1-1	TGTGCCATCAGTGAAGTCGTGGGGGGCCCTTCAATCAGCGGGGGAGCTTTCTTT	CAISEVVGGPSISGGAFF
TRBV28	TRBD1	-	TRBJ1-2	TGTGCCAGCAGTTCGGACAGGGGGCCAAAACCTAACTATGGCTACACCTTC	CASSSDRGPKPNYGYTF
TRBV27	TRBD1	-	TRBJ2-3	TGTGCCAGCAGTTTATTACCCCGGGACAGGGGGCAAGGAGATACGCAGTATTTT	CASSLLPRDRGQGDTQYF
TRBV30	-	-	TRBJ1-2	TGTGCCTGGAGTTTACAAGTAACTAACTATGGCTACACCTTC	CAWSLQVTNYGYTF
TRBV25-1	-	-	TRBJ2-7	TGTGCCAGCAGTGAAATCGGCAGGGCTTACGAGCAGTACTTC	CASSEIGRAYEQYF
TRBV4-3	-	-	TRBJ1-1	TGCGCCAGCAGCTCTCAGGATTTGAACACTGAAGCTTTCTTT	CASSSQDLNTEAFF
TRBV5-1	TRBD1	-	TRBJ2-3	TGCGCCAGCAAACGGGGGACAGGGACAGATACGCAGTATTTT	CASKRGTGTDTQYF
TRBV12-5	-	-	TRBJ1-1	TGTGCTAGTGGTCAAGGGATAAACACTGAAGCTTTCTTT	CASGQGINTEAFF
TRBV7-3	-	-	TRBJ2-3	TGTGCCAGCAGCTTAACCGGGGTTAGCACAGATACGCAGTATTTT	CASSLTGVSTDTQYF
TRBV3-1/TRBV3-2	-	-	TRBJ2-2	TGTGCCAGCAGCCATAACAGGGAGAACACCGGGGAGCTGTTTTTT	CASSHNRENTGELFF
TRBV5-1	TRBD2	-	TRBJ2-7	TGCGCCAGCAGCTCAAGCCCGACTAGCGGGGGAAAAAGAGGAAGCTCCTACGAGCAGTACTTC	CASSSSPTSGGKRGSSYEQYF
TRBV14	-	-	TRBJ1-2	TGTGCCAGCAGCCAACAGGGTTTTGGTGGCTACACCTTC	CASSQQGFGGYTF
TRBV5-1	TRBD1	-	TRBJ1-4	TGCGCCAGCAGCTTGGCGGGACAGGGGACTGTATCTAATGAAAAACTGTTTTTT	CASSLAGQGTVSNEKLFF
TRBV18	TRBD1	-	TRBJ2-7	TGTGCCAGCTCACTCGACAGGGTCCGCTACGAGCAGTACTTC	CASSLDRVRYEQYF
TRBV7-3	TRBD2	few	TRBJ2-3	TGTGCCAGCAGCTCCGGGACTAGCGGGGCAGATACGCAGTATTTT	CASSSGTSGADTQYF
TRBV13	-	-	TRBJ2-3	TGTGCCAGCAGCTTAGTCGACGCTGATACGCAGTATTTT	CASSLVDADTQYF
TRBV3-1/TRBV3-2	-	-	TRBJ1-5	TGTGCCAGCAGCCAAGGGGGGGGAAACAATCAGCCCCAGCATTTT	CASSQGGGNNQPQHF
TRBV19	TRBD1	-	TRBJ2-7	TGTGCCAGTAGCCCTAAGCTGGACAGGGGATACGAGCAGTACTTC	CASSPKLDRGYEQYF
TRBV7-3	-	-	TRBJ1-1	TGTGCCAGCAGCTTTGGGCCAGGAAACACTGAAGCTTTCTTT	CASSFGPGNTEAFF
TRBV7-3	-	-	TRBJ2-2	TGTGCCAGCAGGAACACCGGGGAGCTGTTTTTT	CASRNTGELFF
TRBV11-2	-	-	TRBJ2-3	TGTGCCAGCAGGGGAAGCACAGATACGCAGTATTTT	CASRGSTDTQYF
TRBV4-1	TRBD1	once	TRBJ1-2	TGCGCCAGCAGCCAAGACGACAGGGCTGGCTACACCTTC	CASSQDDRAGYTF
TRBV29-1	-	-	TRBJ1-1	TGCAGCGTTGAATCAGGTTACACTGAAGCTTTCTTT	CSVESGYTEAFF
TRBV6-2/TRBV6-3	-	-	TRBJ1-2	TGTGCCAGCAGTCAGGGGACACTATCCGGCTACACCTTC	CASSQGTLSGYTF
TRBV28	-	-	TRBJ2-1	TGTGCCAGCAGTTTAGGCGGGGCGCTTCCAAATGAGCAGTTCTTC	CASSLGGALPNEQFF
TRBV19	-	-	TRBJ2-2	TGTGCCACTTCATCGGGGGTCCGTTCTGCCGGGGAGCTGTTTTTT	CATSSGVRSAGELFF
TRBV12-5	-	once	TRBJ2-2	TGTGCTAGTGGTTTCGACGGGGGGCAGAACACCGGGGAGCTGTTTTTT	CASGFDGGQNTGELFF
TRBV2	TRBD1	-	TRBJ2-1	TGTGCCAGCAGTGCTAGGACAGGGGAGTACAATGAGCAGTTCTTC	CASSARTGEYNEQFF
TRBV12-3/TRBV12-4	-	-	TRBJ1-1	TGTGCCAGCAGTTTCGGGGGGAACACTGAAGCTTTCTTT	CASSFGGNTEAFF
TRBV5-8	-	-	TRBJ1-5	TGTGCCAGACCCACCTCAGGGGCTTATCAGCCCCAGCATTTT	CARPTSGAYQPQHF
TRBV2	TRBD1	-	TRBJ1-1	TGTGCCAGCAGTGGAAGGACAGGGGTCGCTGAAGCTTTCTTT	CASSGRTGVAEAFF
TRBV27	TRBD2	-	TRBJ2-3	TGTGCCAGCAGTTTTCGAGGGACTAGCGGGGCCACAGATACGCAGTATTTT	CASSFRGTSGATDTQYF
TRBV25-1	TRBD1	once	TRBJ2-7	TGTGCCAGCAGTGATGGACAGGGGGCTGACGAGCAGTACTTC	CASSDGQGADEQYF
TRBV2	TRBD1	few	TRBJ1-2	TGTGCCAGCAGGCCCCCGGGACAGACTAACTATGGCTACACCTTC	CASRPPGQTNYGYTF
TRBV5-4	TRBD2	-	TRBJ2-5	TGTGCCAGCAGCGAAGAACTAGCGCGACAAGAGACCCAGTACTTC	CASSEELARQETQYF
TRBV7-9	-	-	TRBJ1-6	TGTGCCAGCAGCTTTGAGGGAGGCTTTTATAATTCACCCCTCCACTTT	CASSFEGGFYNSPLHF
TRBV4-3	-	-	TRBJ2-1	TGCGCCAGCAGCCAATCTGGGGAGCAGTTCTTC	CASSQSGEQFF
TRBV10-1	-	-	TRBJ2-7	TGCGCCAGCACAGTGTGGACGGATCCCTACGAGCAGTACTTC	CASTVWTDPYEQYF
TRBV28	TRBD1	-	TRBJ1-2	TGTGCCAGCAGTTTAGGGGACAGTGGCTACACCTTC	CASSLGDSGYTF
TRBV9	-	-	TRBJ1-2	TGTGCCAGCAGCGGACCCGCCCCCGATAACTATGGCTACACCTTC	CASSGPAPDNYGYTF
TRBV3-1/TRBV3-2	-	-	TRBJ2-7	TGTGCCAGCAGCCAGCAGCTATCCTCCTACGAGCAGTACTTC	CASSQQLSSYEQYF
TRBV6-5	-	-	TRBJ1-1	TGTGCCAGCAGTTATGGCGAGAACACTGAAGCTTTCTTT	CASSYGENTEAFF
TRBV29-1	TRBD1	-	TRBJ1-1	TGCAGCGCCCTGACAGGGGAGACTGAAGCTTTCTTT	CSALTGETEAFF
TRBV27	-	once	TRBJ2-7	TGTGCCAGCGGGTCCACTTTTAATTACGAGCAGTACTTC	CASGSTFNYEQYF
TRBV14	-	few	TRBJ2-3	TGTGCCAGCAGCCAGGGCCCAGATACGCAGTATTTT	CASSQGPDTQYF
TRBV19	TRBD1	-	TRBJ2-1	TGTGCCAGTAGTATCGGCCTACCGGGACAGGGAGTCTACAATGAGCAGTTCTTC	CASSIGLPGQGVYNEQFF
TRBV11-2	-	-	TRBJ2-3	TGTGCCAGCAGCTCAGGGGTGGGACAGTATTTT	CASSSGVGQYF
TRBV27	-	-	TRBJ1-6	TGTGCCAGCAGTTTACTAGGTACGGATTCACCCCTCCACTTT	CASSLLGTDSPLHF
TRBV6-1	TRBD2	-	TRBJ2-3	TGTGCCAGCAGTGGCCGACGCGCAGCGGGGGGCCTCACAGATACGCAGTATTTT	CASSGRRAAGGLTDTQYF